This TCR beta chain was captured by sequencing in a study of blood T cell repertoires in COVID-19. Clones were read by immunoSEQ multiplex PCR, and TCRdb kept only the in-frame ones, dropping some. The profile covers under 130,000 clones, with roughly 80% appearing a single time and about 12% taken by the ten largest. J gave up 2 bases and V 3 bases, and 2 bases lay outside the gene matches. The CDR3 has 15 amino acids. The sequencing input was peripheral blood. The TCR originated in a human donor in a cohort sampled during active COVID-19. V is TRBV23-1 and J is TRBJ2-7, with 12 bases fitting TRBD2. TRBV23-1 counts as an open reading frame of uncertain function. This CDR3 is CASSQGLAGPYEQYF. For the CDR3, the DNA is TGCGCCAGCAGTCAGGGACTAGCGGGTCCCTACGAGCAGTACTTC.